This TCR beta chain appears in the sequencing data of a study of blood T cell repertoires in COVID-19. As for the study in general: There were acute and convalescent COVID-19 samples, and they came from the United States, Italy and Spain. The cDNA or gDNA used as material had been derived from T cells, B-cell-depleted T cells, or PBMCs.

Methods used by the authors: By means of reference gene primer amplification, nucleated cell counts were estimated. Generated by immunoSEQ multiplex PCR, the TCRdb table keeps only in-frame clones and is missing some. D and trimming were read from the DNA, whereas the V and J calls and clone size are those reported in that table. The profile shows 70,000 or so clones, more than 70% of them singletons. Sequencing was performed on peripheral blood. This TCR came from a man over 45 with acute or convalescent COVID-19.

The CDR3 reads CASSGGTSYNSPLHF. The DNA for the CDR3 is TGCGCCAGCAGCGGGGGGACTTCTTATAATTCACCCCTCCACTTT. The chain combines TRBV5-1 with TRBJ1-6; D may be TRBD1 (5 bases). Germline CDR1 and CDR2: SGHRS and YFSETQ. Trimming left V 4 bases short and J 4 bases short, with 12 bases between. The CDR3 is 15 amino acids. Drawing the rest from reference TRBV5-1 and TRBJ1-6, the complete variable domain is KAGVTQTPRYLIKTRGQQVTLSCSPISGHRSVSWYQQTPGQGLQFLFEYFSETQRNKGNFPGRFSGRQFSNSRSEMNVSTLELGDSALYLCASSGGTSYNSPLHFGNGTRLTVT.